The clone carrying this T cell receptor beta chain occurred a few times. These data belong to a study of blood T cell repertoires in COVID-19. In the authors' methods: Counts of nucleated cells, estimated from reference gene primer amplification, were obtained. Sequencing was performed with immunoSEQ multiplex PCR; in TCRdb, only in-frame clones are kept and a portion is missing. The DNA gave D and trimming, while V, J and clone size come from that table. The top ten clones hold approximately 3% of a sample with approximately 60,000 clones, just over 85% of them seen once. The CDR3 is 15 residues long. CDR1 and CDR2 from the germline V gene are SGHRS and YFSETQ. Trimming pared 7 bases from V and 7 bases from J, leaving 18 bases between.

V is TRBV5-1 and J is TRBJ1-6; D possibly corresponds to TRBD1 (6 bases). Material for sequencing was peripheral blood. This clonotype was obtained from a man aged 45 to 65 with active COVID-19. The CDR3 region has the DNA TGCGCCAGCCGAAATACCGGGACAACAAATTCACCCCTCCACTTT. The encoded protein is CASRNTGTTNSPLHF.